This T cell receptor (beta chain) was found in a study of CD8+ T cells in alopecia areata. Study-wide findings and caveats: Persistence in scalp and blood during tofacitinib was observed for many expanded lesional clones.

cDNA prepared by RNA extraction and subsequent reverse transcription served as the template for sequencing. Assay used: immunoSEQ multiplex PCR; TCRdb lists only in-frame clones, some missing. The data show some 190,000 clones, with more than 55% seen just once and 1.3% held by the top ten. Regarding this clone: The target antigen is unknown.

This CDR3 spans 14 amino acids. Trimming removed 5 bases at V and 3 bases at J, with 15 bases between. The V gene's germline CDR1 is SQVTM and CDR2 ANQGSEA. Sample treatment: oral pan-JAK inhibitor, 5-10 mg twice daily. The rearrangement links TRBV29-1 to TRBJ2-3, with D perhaps TRBD1 (5 bases). The sequence was obtained from a human donor with alopecia areata. Sequences were derived from CD4+ T cells sorted from blood, sampled between weeks 49 and 50, from a patient treated with tofacitinib. In DNA, the CDR3 is TGCAGCGTTAAAAAGGGGCAGGGAACAGATACGCAGTATTTT. This codes for CSVKKGQGTDTQYF.